This entry describes one T cell receptor beta chain. This sample was included in a study of OX40 agonist ivuxolimab in advanced cancers. V lost 2 bases and J lost 6; bases outside the gene matches: 1. CDR1 SGHDN and CDR2 FVKESK come from the germline V gene. The CDR3 has 14 amino acids. Repertoires were generated with immunoSEQ multiplex PCR, while TCRdb's copy carries only in-frame clones and drops some. Of around 15,000 clones in the sample, 82% are singletons; the top ten hold 2.4%. The sample in question was CD4+ or CD8+ T cells sorted from blood, obtained in a trial of the OX40 agonist ivuxolimab. J is TRBJ2-7 and V is TRBV14, with 13 bases fitting TRBD2. This clonotype originated in an adult with an advanced solid tumor such as melanoma, head and neck, liver or kidney cancer. CDR3 nucleotide sequence: TGTGCCAGCAGCCAAAGACTAGCGGGAGGCGAGCAGTACTTC. Translated: CASSQRLAGGEQYF.